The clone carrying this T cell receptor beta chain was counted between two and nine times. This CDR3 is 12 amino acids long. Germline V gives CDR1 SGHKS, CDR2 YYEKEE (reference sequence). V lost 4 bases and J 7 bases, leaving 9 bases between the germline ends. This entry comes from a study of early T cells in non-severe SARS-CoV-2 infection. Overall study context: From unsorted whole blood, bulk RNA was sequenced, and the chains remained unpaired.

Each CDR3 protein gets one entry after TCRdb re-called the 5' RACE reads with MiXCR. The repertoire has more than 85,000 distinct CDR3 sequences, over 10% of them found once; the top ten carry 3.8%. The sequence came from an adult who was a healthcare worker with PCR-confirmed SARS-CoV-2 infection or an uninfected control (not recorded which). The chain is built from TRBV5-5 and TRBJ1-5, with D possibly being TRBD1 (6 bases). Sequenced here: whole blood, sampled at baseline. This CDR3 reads CASSQQGQPQHF. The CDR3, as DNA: TGTGCCAGCAGCCAGCAGGGGCAGCCCCAGCATTTT.